This T cell receptor (beta chain) was recovered during a study of T cell repertoires in cytomegalovirus infection. About the study: CMV epitopes, recently identified HLA-C-restricted and well-studied HLA-B-restricted, were used. From public TCR beta signatures came an indication of both CMV infection and matching HLA type.

As to this clonotype: Its matching antigen is unknown.

Study results and caveats: Identification of carriers of CMV plus the relevant HLA was achieved through cumulative public TCR beta family frequency. HLA-C-restricted CMV-specific TCR beta clonotypes prevailed in the ex vivo response.

Germline-derived CDR1 and CDR2 are MNHEY and SMNVEV (reference sequence). Trimming removed 3 bases from V and 0 bases from J, with 7 bases in between. This CDR3 has 14 residues. TCRdb passed the reads through MiXCR, listing each CDR3 protein once. Found here are 75,000 to 95,000 distinct CDR3 sequences, roughly 44% of them singletons; the top ten hold approximately 95%. The material sequenced was CD8+ T cells from cultured PBMCs, taken from culture after CMV antigen stimulation. The receptor was isolated from a human donor in good health (CMV status not recorded). Some clones in this sample may be carry-over from other donors' samples. The chain has TRBV27 and TRBJ2-3; D is unclear. CDR3 region: CASSLGMSTDTQYF. The CDR3 nucleotides are TGTGCCAGCAGTTTGGGGATGAGCACAGATACGCAGTATTTT.